This T cell receptor beta chain was identified during a study of cytomegalovirus exposure and HLA in healthy donors. Overall study results and limits: The study recorded 150 to 200 TCR beta chains that were cytomegalovirus-associated. Common viral pathogens (according to a later analysis) appeared linked to several of the most significant clusters.

CDR1 and CDR2 (germline): LGHNA, YNFKEQ. The length of the CDR3 is 16 residues. The V and J ends lost 1 base and 3 bases, in that order; junction bases with no gene match: 6. This clone appeared a few times. The antigen is undetermined. This PCR relied on a set of 60 Vbeta primers and 13 Jbeta primers. The data were produced by immunoSEQ multiplex PCR, yet TCRdb's version contains in-frame clones alone and is incomplete. The sample lists about 110,000 clones, around 80% occurring once. The sequencing sample was made of PBMCs. The chain joins TRBV4-2 to TRBJ2-3, with 8 bases identical to TRBD1. This clonotype was obtained from a man younger than 45 in good health and CMV-seropositive. CDR3 in amino acids: CASSQAVGQGTDTQYF. The CDR3 region has the DNA TGTGCCAGCAGCCAAGCCGTCGGACAGGGTACAGATACGCAGTATTTT.